The 8 T cell receptor beta chains presented below share a single source sample, sequenced in a study of identical twins. TCRdb used MiXCR to reprocess the 5' RACE reads, holding one entry per CDR3 protein. The table records hundreds of thousands of distinct CDR3 sequences, less than 7% of them present only once. Material: naive T cells sorted from blood. The origin of the receptors is a man aged 18 to 29 in good health.

This clonotype has a count of ten or more. This chain uses TRBV7-2 with TRBJ2-3, with 7 bases lining up with TRBD1. CDR1 and CDR2 from the germline V gene are SGHTA and FQGNSA. The CDR3 runs to 14 residues. With 2 bases clipped from V and 5 bases from J, the junction kept 4 bases outside the gene matches. This chain's CDR3 is CASSLLTGEDTQYF. The CDR3 DNA reads as TGTGCCAGCAGCTTACTTACAGGGGAAGATACGCAGTATTTT.

This clonotype was found a few times. V gene TRBV28 combines with J gene TRBJ2-1; the D is unclear. V was cut by 5 bases and J by 1 base, with 12 bases left in between. Germline CDR1 reads MDHEN; CDR2 reads SYDVKM. CDR3 length: 15 amino acids. The CDR3 bases are TGTGCCAGCAGTCAACTACAGCAATCCTACAATGAGCAGTTCTTC. It codes for CASSQLQQSYNEQFF.

The rearrangement links TRBV5-1 to TRBJ1-5; D ambiguous. Germline V gives CDR1 SGHRS, CDR2 YFSETQ. V lost 1 base, J lost 0 bases, and 8 bases lay in between. The CDR3 extends over 15 amino acids. The CDR3: CASSLRPDSNQPQHF. In DNA, the CDR3 is TGCGCCAGCAGCTTGCGGCCAGATAGCAATCAGCCCCAGCATTTT.

This clonotype was seen many times. The rearrangement joins TRBV3-1 to TRBJ2-2; TRBD2 agrees at 15 bases. From germline, CDR1 is LGHDT and CDR2 YNNKEL (reference sequence). The ends lost 5 bases at V and 4 bases at J; junction bases unmatched: 5. There are 17 residues in the CDR3. The CDR3 DNA sequence: TGTGCCAGCAGCGCCAGGACTAGCGGGAGGGCCACCGGGGAGCTGTTTTTT. As protein: CASSARTSGRATGELFF. Combining the CDR3 with reference TRBV3-1 and TRBJ2-2 gives the whole variable domain DTAVSQTPKYLVTQMGNDKSIKCEQNLGHDTMYWYKQDSKKFLKIMFSYNNKELIINETVPNRFSPKSPDKAHLNLHINSLELGDSAVYFCASSARTSGRATGELFFGEGSRLTVL.

This chain links TRBV11-1 with TRBJ2-1; D ambiguous. The CDR3 is 13 residues long. The V gene lost 7 bases and the J gene lost 5 bases, with 12 bases spanning the gap. Germline CDR1 SGHAT, CDR2 FQDESV (reference sequence). The CDR3 region is CASKSRVDNEQFF. For the CDR3, the DNA is TGTGCCAGCAAGAGTAGGGTGGACAATGAGCAGTTCTTC.

This chain uses TRBV28 with TRBJ2-7; D is unresolved. The germline V gene has CDR1 MDHEN and CDR2 SYDVKM. Trimming cost V 3 bases and J 2 bases, with 11 bases left between them. CDR3 length: 14 residues. This CDR3 is CASSFFTSAYEQYF. As DNA, the CDR3 is TGTGCCAGCAGTTTTTTTACTTCTGCCTACGAGCAGTACTTC.

This clonotype has only one observation. The CDR3 protein is CASSLIQGDHYGYTF. The CDR3 DNA follows: TGTGCCAGCAGCCTCATTCAAGGGGACCACTATGGCTACACCTTC. The rearrangement links TRBV6-1 to TRBJ1-2, with TRBD1 as a possible D gene (5 bases). CDR3 length equals 15 residues. Germline loops: CDR1 MNHNS, CDR2 SASEGT. V lost 6 bases and J lost 3, with 17 bases in between.

Many counts were recorded for this clonotype. This sequence joins TRBV7-2 and TRBJ1-5, with D tentatively TRBD1 (6 bases). The CDR3 consists of 15 residues. Germline CDR1 SGHTA, CDR2 FQGNSA. V lost 0 bases, J lost 9 bases, and 15 bases lay in between. The CDR3 region has the DNA TGTGCCAGCAGCTTAGCTCCGACCAAAGGGGGGCCCCAGCATTTT. This translates into CASSLAPTKGGPQHF.